The 26 T cell receptor beta chains given below trace back to one sample, sequenced in a study of post-analysis software for immune sequencing data. General study results and limits: TRBV5-6, TRBV5-1 and TRBV20-1 belonged to a set of roughly 5 TRBV segments that were more frequent in patients than controls.

The TCR beta cDNA libraries contained unique molecular identifiers. A single record per CDR3 protein comes from TCRdb applying MiXCR to the PCR reads. The sample holds fewer than 900,000 distinct CDR3 sequences, more than 45% seen once. The antigens of these receptors remain unknown. Sequencing was performed on blood. These receptor sequences come from a girl between 10 and 17 years old with multiple sclerosis.

The CDR3 coding sequence is TGTGCCAGCAGCCCGGCGGGCCTTCAATCCTGGGGCGAGCAGTACTTC. This translates into CASSPAGLQSWGEQYF. The chain couples TRBV7-2 to TRBJ2-4, with D possibly being TRBD2 (5 bases). The J call is in doubt because the DNA end fits TRBJ2-7 better. CDR1 and CDR2 (germline): SGHTA, FQGNSA. This CDR3 region has 16 residues.

This clonotype was counted a few times. The rearrangement links TRBV7-9 to TRBJ2-4; D gene unclear. In germline, CDR1 is SEHNR, CDR2 FQNEAQ (reference sequence). V shed 5 bases and J shed 0 bases, with 20 bases lying between them. The CDR3 has 18 amino acids. In DNA, the CDR3 is TGTGCCAGCAGCCCTGGGATTTCTCGAGACCTAGCCAAAAACATTCAGTACTTC. Encoded protein: CASSPGISRDLAKNIQYF.

The chain employs TRBV4-2 and TRBJ2-7, with 7 positions matching TRBD2. The end of the DNA aligns better with TRBJ2-5, so the J call may be wrong. Looked up from germline, CDR1 is LGHNA and CDR2 is YNFKEQ. The CDR3 length is 15 residues. Written as DNA, the CDR3 is TGTGCCAGCAGCCAAGGGGCGGGGGATCAAGAGACCCAGTACTTC. It yields the protein CASSQGAGDQETQYF.

Comments on this clonotype: Sequence at one end of the junction differs from germline and may be a read error. The J gene is TRBJ2-7, the V gene TRBV28, with 10 bases lining up with TRBD2. Germline values: CDR1 MDHEN, CDR2 SYDVKM. This CDR3 is built from 15 residues. The CDR3 reads CASSFPPSGSYVQYF. DNA of the CDR3: TGTGCCAGCAGTTTTCCCCCTAGCGGGAGTTACGTGCAGTACTTC.

The chain links TRBV12-3 or TRBV12-4 to TRBJ2-3; 7 bases are a match to TRBD2. Unmatched junction bases numbered 3, after V lost 4 bases and J lost 8 bases. This CDR3 region has 12 residues. The CDR3 reads CASSSSSGTQYF. The CDR3 bases are TGTGCCAGCAGTTCCTCTAGCGGTACGCAGTATTTT.

This clonotype was detected a few times. The V gene is TRBV7-4, the J gene TRBJ2-5, with D perhaps being TRBD1 or TRBD2 (5 bases each). The J call may be in error: the DNA end matches TRBJ2-7 better. Germline V gives CDR1 SGHVT, CDR2 SQSDAQ. The CDR3 is 16 residues long. The DNA for the CDR3 is TGTGCCAGCAGCTTAACCGGCGAGGGGCGACCCTACGAGCAGTACTTC. Protein: CASSLTGEGRPYEQYF.

In this sample, this clonotype turned up a few times. The rearrangement uses TRBV20-1 and TRBJ2-3, with D possibly TRBD1 on 5 matching bases. The CDR3 loop spans 18 amino acids. Trimming left V 0 bases short and J 0 bases short, with 19 bases between. From germline, CDR1 is DFQATT and CDR2 SNEGSKA (reference sequence). The CDR3 bases are TGCAGTGCTAGAGACCCCGTAGGACGCAGGGCTAGCACAGATACGCAGTATTTT. Its translation is CSARDPVGRRASTDTQYF.

J is TRBJ2-1 and V is TRBV7-2; 8 nucleotides match TRBD2. Germline trimming cut 3 bases from V and 12 bases from J; bases unmatched to any gene: 7. Germline V gene sequence: CDR1 SGHTA, CDR2 FQGNSA. The CDR3 extends over 13 amino acids. The CDR3 DNA reads as TGTGCCAGCAGCTTTAGAGAGGCGGGAGGGCAGTTCTTC. Its translation is CASSFREAGGQFF.

The chain recombines TRBV6-1 with TRBJ2-7; 10 positions agree with TRBD2. Per the germline V gene, CDR1 is MNHNS and CDR2 is SASEGT. CDR3 length: 18 residues. The V segment lost 0 bases and the J segment 2 bases; nucleotides outside the gene matches: 10. CDR3 sequence: CASSEALPSGSLTYEQYF. The CDR3 DNA reads as TGTGCCAGCAGTGAAGCGCTTCCTAGCGGGAGCCTAACCTACGAGCAGTACTTC.

The CDR3 sequence: CASSVGGYNADTQYF. DNA for the CDR3: TGTGCCAGCAGCGTCGGCGGGTATAACGCAGATACGCAGTATTTT. This chain connects TRBV12-3 or TRBV12-4 to TRBJ2-3, with a tentative D call TRBD2 (5 bases). The CDR3 totals 15 residues. V dropped 6 bases and J dropped 4 bases, with 17 bases sitting between them.

The chain carries TRBV29-1 and TRBJ2-7; 8 bases are shared with TRBD1. The CDR3 extends over 13 amino acids. Trimming removed 7 bases from V and 2 bases from J; junction bases left unmatched: 7. Germline lookup yields CDR1 SQVTM and CDR2 ANQGSEA. CDR3 protein: CSAWDRSTYEQYF. The CDR3 bases are TGCAGCGCCTGGGACAGGTCCACCTACGAGCAGTACTTC.

There are a few counts of this clonotype. The chain carries TRBV24-1 and TRBJ2-7; no reliable D call. V shed 9 bases and J shed 7 bases, with 18 bases lying between them. The V gene's germline CDR1 is KGHDR and CDR2 SFDVKD. CDR3 length: 13 residues. For the CDR3, the DNA is TGTGCCACCGAGGCCTCCGTCGGCAATGAGCAGTACTTC. This sequence encodes CATEASVGNEQYF.

The chain carries TRBV13 and TRBJ2-1; D not certain. The CDR3 loop spans 12 amino acids. Germline lookup yields CDR1 PRHDT and CDR2 FYEKMQ (reference sequence). V was cut by 5 bases and J by 6 bases, with 8 bases left in between. The CDR3 spells CASSPIRNEQFF. In DNA, the CDR3 is TGTGCCAGCAGCCCCATCCGCAATGAGCAGTTCTTC.

Notes on this clonotype: A read error is likely, as this CDR3 ends without the conserved phenylalanine or tryptophan. This chain connects TRBV12-3 or TRBV12-4 to TRBJ1-5; 9 positions agree with TRBD1. The CDR3 totals 14 residues. With 3 bases clipped from V and 6 bases from J, the junction kept 3 bases outside the gene matches. CDR3 sequence reads: CASSFGTGFQPQHV. The CDR3 nucleotides read TGTGCCAGCAGTTTCGGGACAGGGTTTCAGCCCCAGCATGTT.

This clonotype has more than one count but fewer than ten. The V gene is TRBV20-1, the J gene TRBJ2-5; D perhaps matches TRBD2 (6 bases). The CDR3 has 15 amino acids. The germline V and J ends were trimmed by 1 base and 4 bases, with 16 bases remaining between them. Germline CDR1 is DFQATT and CDR2 is SNEGSKA (reference sequence). DNA of the CDR3: TGCAGTGCTAGAGCCCCGTGGGGGGTTAGAGAGACCCAGTACTTC. It translates to CSARAPWGVRETQYF.

This chain connects TRBV4-2 to TRBJ2-7; D might be TRBD1 (6 bases). The V gene's germline CDR1 is LGHNA and CDR2 YNFKEQ. V gave up 5 bases and J gave up 7 bases, with 12 bases separating them. The CDR3 contains 12 residues. The CDR3 protein is CASSGQWGEQYF. The DNA of the CDR3 is TGTGCCAGCAGCGGACAGTGGGGTGAGCAGTACTTC.

The chain has TRBV7-9 and TRBJ1-1; 8 bases match TRBD1. From germline, CDR1 is SEHNR and CDR2 FQNEAQ (reference sequence). The V gene end was trimmed by 3 bases and the J gene end by 5 bases; junction bases not matched to a gene: 5. The CDR3 spans 14 residues. The CDR3 nucleotides are TGTGCCAGCAGCTTCACAGGGGGAGGAACTGAAGCTTTCTTT. This translates into CASSFTGGGTEAFF.

The chain is built from TRBV7-9 and TRBJ2-6; no reliable D call. Trimming stripped 5 bases from V and 2 bases from J, with 16 bases between. CDR1 is SEHNR and CDR2 is FQNEAQ in the germline V gene (reference sequence). CDR3 length: 17 residues. The CDR3 DNA reads TGTGCCAGCAGCAACAAGGGTCGCATGGCTGGGGCCAACGTCCTGACTTTC. Amino acid sequence: CASSNKGRMAGANVLTF.

The rearrangement uses TRBV7-9 and TRBJ2-3; D possibly matches TRBD1 or TRBD2 (5 bases each). The germline gives CDR1 SEHNR, CDR2 FQNEAQ (reference sequence). The CDR3 consists of 17 residues. V shed 1 base and J shed 4 bases, with 18 bases lying between them. The CDR3 DNA is TGTGCCAGCAGCTTAGGGGGTTGGACCAGGGAGTCAGATACGCAGTATTTT. It yields the protein CASSLGGWTRESDTQYF.

The V call is TRBV20-1, the J call TRBJ2-5; TRBD2 might be the D (6 bases). V shed 6 bases and J shed 1 base, with 12 bases lying between them. In germline, CDR1 is DFQATT, CDR2 SNEGSKA (reference sequence). The CDR3 runs to 13 residues. The CDR3 spells CSAVLATQETQYF. The CDR3 bases are TGCAGTGCAGTCCTAGCGACCCAAGAGACCCAGTACTTC.

This clonotype occurred many times. This sequence joins TRBV7-2 and TRBJ1-2; TRBD1 matches at 10 bases. After removal of 5 bases from V and 6 bases from J, the junction contained 12 bases not matched to a gene. This CDR3 has 16 amino acids. Germline V gives CDR1 SGHTA, CDR2 FQGNSA. The CDR3 here is CASSPQGTGEENGYTF. The DNA for the CDR3 is TGTGCCAGCAGCCCGCAAGGGACAGGGGAAGAGAATGGCTACACCTTC. Variable domain in full (rest from reference TRBV7-2 and TRBJ1-2): GAGVSQSPSNKVTEKGKDVELRCDPISGHTALYWYRQSLGQGLEFLIYFQGNSAPDKSGLPSDRFSAERTGGSVSTLTIQRTQQEDSAVYLCASSPQGTGEENGYTFGSGTRLTVV.

This clonotype was recorded a few times. The CDR3 DNA is TGTGCCAGCAGCTCCCAAGGCACAGGCGAGAAATTTGAAGATACGCAGTATTTT. This codes for CASSSQGTGEKFEDTQYF. J is TRBJ2-3 and V is TRBV7-8; TRBD1 is a possible D gene (5 bases). Between the trimmed V and J ends, which lost 4 bases and 5 bases, there was a span of 25 bases. The CDR3 extends over 18 amino acids. Germline-derived CDR1 and CDR2 are SGHVS and FQNEAQ.

Concerning this clonotype itself: A much bigger clone sits one base away, suggesting this may be a read error. CDR3 amino acids: CSASSGIAEGNTGELFF. The CDR3 DNA sequence: TGCAGTGCTAGTTCGGGAATAGCGGAAGGGAACACCGGGGAGCTGTTTTTT. The V and J genes are TRBV20-1 and TRBJ2-2; possible D gene TRBD2, 6 bases. Trimming pared 3 bases from V and 1 base from J, leaving 18 bases between. CDR1 and CDR2 (germline): DFQATT, SNEGSKA (reference sequence). The CDR3 is 17 residues long.

The table lists this clonotype with a few counts. This chain links TRBV20-1 with TRBJ2-4; 7 bases are a match to TRBD1. Germline V gene data show CDR1 as DFQATT and CDR2 as SNEGSKA (reference sequence). CDR3 length: 14 amino acids. Trimming removed 6 bases from V and 3 bases from J; junction bases left unmatched: 8. CDR3 sequence (DNA): TGCAGTGCAAGCGACAGGGTCGGCAAAAACATTCAGTACTTC. Its protein product is CSASDRVGKNIQYF.

The chain is built from TRBV7-9 and TRBJ2-7; possibly TRBD1 for D (5 bases). CDR1 is SEHNR and CDR2 is FQNEAQ in the germline V gene (reference sequence). The length of the CDR3 is 14 residues. Trimming shortened V by 5 bases and J by 3 bases, and 14 bases separated the two germline ends. This CDR3 reads CASSTPQGFYEQYF. CDR3 nucleotides: TGTGCCAGCAGCACACCGCAGGGATTCTACGAGCAGTACTTC.

This clonotype has only a few counts. This sequence joins TRBV24-1 and TRBJ2-5, with D possibly being TRBD1 (5 bases). The CDR3 spans 14 residues. The V gene lost 4 bases and the J gene lost 3 bases, with 11 bases spanning the gap. CDR1 KGHDR and CDR2 SFDVKD come from the germline V gene. CDR3 sequence reads: CATSETALKETQYF. CDR3 coding DNA: TGTGCCACCAGTGAGACAGCCCTCAAAGAGACCCAGTACTTC.